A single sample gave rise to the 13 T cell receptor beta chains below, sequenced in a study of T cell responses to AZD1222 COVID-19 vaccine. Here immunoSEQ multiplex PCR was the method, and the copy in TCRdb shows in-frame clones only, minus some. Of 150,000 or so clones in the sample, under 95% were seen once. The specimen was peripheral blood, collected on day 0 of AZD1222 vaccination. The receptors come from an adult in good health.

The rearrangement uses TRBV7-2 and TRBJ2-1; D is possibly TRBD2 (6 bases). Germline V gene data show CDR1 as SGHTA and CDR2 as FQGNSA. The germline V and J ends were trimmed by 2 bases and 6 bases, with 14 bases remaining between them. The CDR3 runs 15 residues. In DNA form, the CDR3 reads TGTGCCAGCAGCTTAACCGCGGCGGGACCCAATGAGCAGTTCTTC. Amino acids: CASSLTAAGPNEQFF.

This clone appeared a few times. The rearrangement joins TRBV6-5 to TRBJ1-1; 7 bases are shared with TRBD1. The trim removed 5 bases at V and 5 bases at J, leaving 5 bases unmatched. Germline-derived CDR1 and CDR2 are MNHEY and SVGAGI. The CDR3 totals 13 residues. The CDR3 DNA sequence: TGTGCCAGCAGTACAGGGGAAGGTACTGAAGCTTTCTTT. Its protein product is CASSTGEGTEAFF.

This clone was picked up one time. The CDR3 loop is CASSQEPVVVYGYTF. The CDR3 nucleotides are TGTGCCAGCAGCCAAGAGCCAGTCGTCGTCTATGGCTACACCTTC. V and J are TRBV3-1 (or the pseudogene TRBV3-2) and TRBJ1-2; D is unclear. This CDR3 is 15 amino acids long. Germline lookup yields CDR1 LGHDT and CDR2 YNNKEL (reference sequence). Trimming removed 0 bases from V and 4 bases from J, with 12 bases in between.

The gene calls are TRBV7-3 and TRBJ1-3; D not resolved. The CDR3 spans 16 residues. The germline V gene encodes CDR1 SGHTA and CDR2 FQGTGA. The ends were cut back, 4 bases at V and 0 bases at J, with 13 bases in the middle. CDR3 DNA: TGTGCCAGCAGCTCCCCGGGCGCAGACTCTGGAAACACCATATATTTT. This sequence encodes CASSSPGADSGNTIYF. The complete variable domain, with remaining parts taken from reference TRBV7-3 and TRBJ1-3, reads GAGVSQTPSNKVTEKGKYVELRCDPISGHTALYWYRQSLGQGPEFLIYFQGTGAADDSGLPNDRFFAVRPEGSVSTLKIQRTERGDSAVYLCASSSPGADSGNTIYFGEGSWLTVV.

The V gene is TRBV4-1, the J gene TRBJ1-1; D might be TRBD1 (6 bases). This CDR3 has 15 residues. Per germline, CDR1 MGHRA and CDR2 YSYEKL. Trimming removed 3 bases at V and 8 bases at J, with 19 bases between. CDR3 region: CASSHPGHQFMEAFF. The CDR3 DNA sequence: TGCGCCAGCAGCCATCCGGGACATCAGTTCATGGAAGCTTTCTTT.

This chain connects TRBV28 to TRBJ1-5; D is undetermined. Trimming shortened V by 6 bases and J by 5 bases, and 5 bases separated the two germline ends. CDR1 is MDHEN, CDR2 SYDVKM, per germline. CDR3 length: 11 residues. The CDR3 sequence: CASRRDQPQHF. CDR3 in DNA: TGTGCCAGCAGACGGGATCAGCCCCAGCATTTT.

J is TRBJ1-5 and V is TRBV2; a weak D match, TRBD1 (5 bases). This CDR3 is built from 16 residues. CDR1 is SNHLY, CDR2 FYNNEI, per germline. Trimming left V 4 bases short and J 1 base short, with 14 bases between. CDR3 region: CASSVLAGDSNQPQHF. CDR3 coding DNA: TGTGCCAGCAGTGTCTTGGCTGGGGACAGCAATCAGCCCCAGCATTTT.

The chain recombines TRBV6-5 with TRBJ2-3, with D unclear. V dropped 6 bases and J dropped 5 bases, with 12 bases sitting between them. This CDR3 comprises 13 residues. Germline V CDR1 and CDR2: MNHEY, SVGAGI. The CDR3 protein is CASSSRIKDTQYF. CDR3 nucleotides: TGTGCCAGCAGCAGCAGAATCAAAGATACGCAGTATTTT.

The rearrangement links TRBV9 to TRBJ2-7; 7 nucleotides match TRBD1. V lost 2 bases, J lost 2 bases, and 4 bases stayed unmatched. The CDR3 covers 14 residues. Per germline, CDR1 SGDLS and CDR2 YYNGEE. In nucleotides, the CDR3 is TGTGCCAGCAGCGTTGGGACAGATGCCTACGAGCAGTACTTC. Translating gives CASSVGTDAYEQYF. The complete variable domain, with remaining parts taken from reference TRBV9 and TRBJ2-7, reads DSGVTQTPKHLITATGQRVTLRCSPRSGDLSVYWYQQSLDQGLQFLIQYYNGEERAKGNILERFSAQQFPDLHSELNLSSLELGDSALYFCASSVGTDAYEQYFGPGTRLTVT.

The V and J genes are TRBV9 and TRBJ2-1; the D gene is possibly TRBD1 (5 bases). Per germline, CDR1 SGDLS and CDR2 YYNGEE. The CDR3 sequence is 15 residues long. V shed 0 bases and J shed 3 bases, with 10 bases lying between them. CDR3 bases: TGTGCCAGCAGCGTAGCCGTAGGGGACTACAATGAGCAGTTCTTC. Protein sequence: CASSVAVGDYNEQFF.

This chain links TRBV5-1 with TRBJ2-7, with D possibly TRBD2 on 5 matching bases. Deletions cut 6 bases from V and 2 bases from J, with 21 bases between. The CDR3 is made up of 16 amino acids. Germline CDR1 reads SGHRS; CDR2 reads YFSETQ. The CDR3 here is CASTRNGLGPPYEQYF. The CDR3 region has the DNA TGCGCCAGCACCAGAAACGGACTCGGTCCCCCCTACGAGCAGTACTTC.

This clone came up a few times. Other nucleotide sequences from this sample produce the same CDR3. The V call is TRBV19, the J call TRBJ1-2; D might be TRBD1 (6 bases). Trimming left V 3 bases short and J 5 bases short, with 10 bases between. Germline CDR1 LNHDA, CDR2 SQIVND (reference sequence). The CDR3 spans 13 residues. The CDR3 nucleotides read TGTGCCAGTAGTATGGGGCAGGGGTATGGCTACACCTTC. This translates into CASSMGQGYGYTF.

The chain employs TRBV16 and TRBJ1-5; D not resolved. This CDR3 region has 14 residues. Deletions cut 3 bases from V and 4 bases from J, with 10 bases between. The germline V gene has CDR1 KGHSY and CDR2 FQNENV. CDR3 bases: TGTGCCAGCAGCCAGTTTGTTGGGAATCAGCCCCAGCATTTT. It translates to CASSQFVGNQPQHF.